This T cell receptor (beta chain) is from a study of cytotoxic CD8 clonotypes in ibrutinib-treated CLL. Study-wide findings and caveats: Public clonotypes showed up rarely, and on treatment they shrank or held steady.

Clones were read by immunoSEQ multiplex PCR, and TCRdb kept only the in-frame ones, dropping some. The sample lists about 300,000 clones, around 69% occurring once. Trimming took off 0 bases at V and 5 bases at J, with 9 bases between the two ends. The CDR3 is 13 residues long. CDR1 is SGHRS, CDR2 YFSETQ, per germline. Details on this clone: The antigen is unknown.

The starting material was PBMCs, obtained at disease progression, from a patient treated with ibrutinib. This chain joins TRBV5-1 and TRBJ2-7, with no clear D. This receptor was identified in a human donor with chronic lymphocytic leukemia. CDR3 protein: CASSLVGPNEQYF. CDR3 nucleotide sequence: TGCGCCAGCAGCTTGGTAGGTCCCAACGAGCAGTACTTC.